The 26 T cell receptor beta chains below were found in one sample sequenced in a study of type 1 regulatory T cells. These receptors lack a known antigen. TCRdb redid the calling of the reads with MiXCR, one entry per CDR3 protein. The sample shows about 67,000 distinct CDR3 sequences, about 48% of them seen only once. The sample was cultured non-Tr1 T cells, either the whole culture or a sorted T cell fraction (not recorded which). The receptors come from a human donor in good health.

In this sample, this clonotype turned up a few times. The chain combines TRBV9 with TRBJ1-2; 7 bases align to TRBD1. Germline loops: CDR1 SGDLS, CDR2 YYNGEE. V lost 0 bases to trimming and J lost 4 bases; unmatched junction nucleotides: 9. The CDR3 spans 16 residues. CDR3 nucleotides: TGTGCCAGCAGCGTAGCTCCACAGACAGGGATCTATGGCTACACCTTC. It encodes CASSVAPQTGIYGYTF.

The chain joins TRBV10-3 to TRBJ1-1; no reliable D call. Germline V gives CDR1 ENHRY, CDR2 SYGVKD. There are 15 residues in the CDR3. V dropped 3 bases and J dropped 4 bases, with 15 bases sitting between them. The CDR3 DNA follows: TGTGCCATCAGTGAAGGTCAGAGAGTTGCCACTGAAGCTTTCTTT. It is translated as CAISEGQRVATEAFF.

The J gene is TRBJ2-5, the V gene TRBV13, with D tentatively TRBD1 or TRBD2 (5 bases each). This CDR3 has 17 amino acids. The V end was cut by 5 bases, the J end by 2 bases, with 21 bases between. Per the germline V gene, CDR1 is PRHDT and CDR2 is FYEKMQ (reference sequence). CDR3 in DNA: TGTGCCAGCAGCGGTCCGGGACGGACTCCCCTACAAGAGACCCAGTACTTC. Encoded protein: CASSGPGRTPLQETQYF.

This rearrangement joins TRBV5-5 to TRBJ1-1; the D gene is possibly TRBD1 (5 bases). From germline, CDR1 is SGHKS and CDR2 YYEKEE (reference sequence). The length of the CDR3 is 14 residues. The V end lost 3 bases, the J end lost 3 bases, and 12 bases lay between the germline ends. DNA of the CDR3: TGTGCCAGCAGCTGGGGGGTTCTGGACACTGAAGCTTTCTTT. Translated, it gives CASSWGVLDTEAFF.

This clonotype came up a few times. The rearrangement links TRBV5-1 to TRBJ1-1; D is undetermined. Germline-derived CDR1 and CDR2 are SGHRS and YFSETQ. V lost 1 base and J 4 bases, leaving 11 bases between the germline ends. The CDR3 spans 14 residues. CDR3 region: CASSLRGWGTEAFF. CDR3 in DNA: TGCGCCAGCAGCTTGCGGGGTTGGGGCACTGAAGCTTTCTTT.

This chain uses TRBV5-1 with TRBJ2-3, with 16 bases that match TRBD2. The CDR3 extends over 17 amino acids. Germline V lookup: CDR1 SGHRS, CDR2 YFSETQ. Trimming at V came to 4 bases and at J to 4 bases, leaving 6 bases not matched to a gene. CDR3 sequence reads: CASSAGTSGGAADTQYF. Written as DNA, the CDR3 is TGCGCCAGCAGCGCCGGGACTAGCGGGGGGGCGGCAGATACGCAGTATTTT.

The genes are TRBV7-2 and TRBJ1-5, with D possibly matching TRBD1 (5 bases). CDR3 length: 16 residues. Germline V CDR1 and CDR2: SGHTA, FQGNSA. The V end was cut by 0 bases, the J end by 7 bases, with 16 bases between. The CDR3 sequence is CASSLAGPGLGQPQHF. The CDR3 nucleotides read TGTGCCAGCAGCTTAGCAGGGCCAGGGTTGGGACAGCCCCAGCATTTT.

The chain recombines TRBV4-2 with TRBJ2-3; 7 positions match TRBD2. This CDR3 is built from 19 residues. CDR1 is LGHNA and CDR2 is YNFKEQ in the germline V gene. After removal of 0 bases from V and 3 bases from J, the junction contained 15 bases not matched to a gene. The CDR3 is CASSQEFPRGTTRTDTQYF. CDR3 nucleotides: TGTGCCAGCAGCCAAGAATTCCCTCGGGGGACTACCAGAACAGATACGCAGTATTTT.

Concerning this clonotype itself: A read error may account for a junction end that differs from germline. The rearrangement uses TRBV3-1 and TRBJ1-3, with D unresolved. The CDR3 loop spans 12 amino acids. Germline V lookup: CDR1 LGHDT, CDR2 YNNKEL (reference sequence). CDR3 bases: TGTGCCAGCAGCCCTCCCGGAAACACCACATATTTT. This translates into CASSPPGNTTYF.

This clonotype was seen only a few times. The V and J genes are TRBV12-3 or TRBV12-4 and TRBJ2-1, with D hard to call. The CDR3 sequence is 11 residues long. V was shortened by 0 bases and J by 9 bases, with 3 bases between the two germline ends. This chain's CDR3 is CASSLASEQFF. The CDR3 nucleotides are TGTGCCAGCAGTTTAGCGAGTGAGCAGTTCTTC.

The rearrangement links TRBV7-2 to TRBJ2-6; D gene uncertain. Germline V CDR1 and CDR2: SGHTA, FQGNSA. The ends were cut back, 5 bases at V and 0 bases at J, with 5 bases in the middle. The CDR3 extends over 14 amino acids. The CDR3 loop is CASSQDSGANVLTF. Here the CDR3 DNA reads TGTGCCAGCAGCCAAGACTCTGGGGCCAACGTCCTGACTTTC. Drawing the rest from reference TRBV7-2 and TRBJ2-6, the complete variable domain is GAGVSQSPSNKVTEKGKDVELRCDPISGHTALYWYRQSLGQGLEFLIYFQGNSAPDKSGLPSDRFSAERTGGSVSTLTIQRTQQEDSAVYLCASSQDSGANVLTFGAGSRLTVL.

This clonotype was observed a handful of times. The chain is built from TRBV5-1 and TRBJ2-3; 10 bases map to TRBD1. With 3 bases clipped from V and 3 bases from J, the junction kept 4 bases outside the gene matches. Germline V lookup: CDR1 SGHRS, CDR2 YFSETQ. This CDR3 has 15 residues. This CDR3 is CASSSGTGVTDTQYF. The CDR3 DNA sequence: TGCGCCAGCAGCTCGGGGACAGGGGTTACAGATACGCAGTATTTT. Full variable domain (rest looked up from reference TRBV5-1 and TRBJ2-3): KAGVTQTPRYLIKTRGQQVTLSCSPISGHRSVSWYQQTPGQGLQFLFEYFSETQRNKGNFPGRFSGRQFSNSRSEMNVSTLELGDSALYLCASSSGTGVTDTQYFGPGTRLTVL.

The chain has TRBV4-1 and TRBJ2-5, with 7 bases that match TRBD2. The ends lost 2 bases at V and 5 bases at J; junction bases unmatched: 2. Germline CDR1 and CDR2: MGHRA and YSYEKL. The CDR3 extends over 13 amino acids. CDR3 sequence (DNA): TGCGCCAGCAGCCAATGGCGGGGGGAGACCCAGTACTTC. Residues: CASSQWRGETQYF.

This chain links TRBV10-3 with TRBJ2-5; 8 bases agree with TRBD1. Trimming removed 4 bases from V and 2 bases from J; junction bases left unmatched: 18. The CDR3 runs to 19 residues. Germline V CDR1 and CDR2: ENHRY, SYGVKD. CDR3 loop: CAISGDRSHVGTRQETQYF. CDR3 coding DNA: TGTGCCATCAGTGGGGACAGGTCCCACGTCGGAACCCGTCAAGAGACCCAGTACTTC.

The V call is TRBV5-5, the J call TRBJ1-4; no clear D. The ends were cut back, 4 bases at V and 0 bases at J, with 10 bases in the middle. Looked up from germline, CDR1 is SGHKS and CDR2 is YYEKEE (reference sequence). This CDR3 contains 15 residues. The CDR3 region is CASSGGIPTNEKLFF. CDR3 nucleotide sequence: TGTGCCAGCAGCGGTGGGATTCCAACTAATGAAAAACTGTTTTTT. Together with reference TRBV5-5 and TRBJ1-4, the CDR3 gives the full variable domain: DAGVTQSPTHLIKTRGQQVTLRCSPISGHKSVSWYQQVLGQGPQFIFQYYEKEERGRGNFPDRFSARQFPNYSSELNVNALLLGDSALYLCASSGGIPTNEKLFFGSGTQLSVL.

This clonotype came up a few times. The rearrangement links TRBV30 to TRBJ2-2, with D possibly being TRBD1 (5 bases). The germline V and J ends were trimmed by 4 bases and 0 bases, with 9 bases remaining between them. CDR1 GTSNPN and CDR2 SVGIG come from the germline V gene (reference sequence). The CDR3 runs to 14 residues. The CDR3 region is CAWNRPPNTGELFF. CDR3 coding DNA: TGTGCCTGGAACAGGCCACCGAACACCGGGGAGCTGTTTTTT.

V is TRBV5-5 and J is TRBJ2-7; the match to TRBD1 covers 7 bases. Germline assignment: CDR1 SGHKS and CDR2 YYEKEE (reference sequence). The junction had 8 bases not matched to a gene; V was cut back by 4 bases and J by 4 bases. The CDR3 runs to 14 residues. The CDR3 here is CASSGAGTAYEQYF. CDR3 sequence (DNA): TGTGCCAGCAGCGGTGCCGGGACAGCGTACGAGCAGTACTTC.

The chain employs TRBV12-3 or TRBV12-4 and TRBJ1-2, with 9 nucleotides matching TRBD1. Losses at the gene ends were 7 bases for V and 7 bases for J; bases not matched to a gene: 4. This CDR3 contains 12 residues. CDR3 sequence reads: CASNQQGAGYTF. The CDR3 DNA reads TGTGCCAGCAATCAACAGGGGGCTGGCTACACCTTC.

This clonotype was seen only a few times. The chain employs TRBV12-3 or TRBV12-4 and TRBJ2-5; D might be TRBD2 (6 bases). V shed 4 bases and J shed 5 bases, with 14 bases lying between them. The CDR3 is 14 amino acids. Here the CDR3 reads CASSSSGTLETQYF. In DNA form, the CDR3 reads TGTGCCAGCAGTTCCTCCGGGACTTTGGAGACCCAGTACTTC.

The rearrangement uses TRBV12-3 or TRBV12-4 and TRBJ1-1; a weak D match, TRBD1 (6 bases). The CDR3 loop spans 13 amino acids. Between the trimmed V and J ends, which lost 1 base and 7 bases, there was a span of 10 bases. CDR3: CASSLEAGVEAFF. Written as DNA, the CDR3 is TGTGCCAGCAGTTTAGAGGCAGGGGTTGAAGCTTTCTTT.

The J gene is TRBJ2-1, the V gene TRBV7-2; 11 nucleotides align to TRBD2. Germline V gene lookup returns CDR1 SGHTA and CDR2 FQGNSA. The CDR3 is 15 amino acids. Losses at the gene ends were 4 bases for V and 3 bases for J; bases not matched to a gene: 2. CDR3 in amino acids: CASSSGTSGYNEQFF. CDR3 DNA sequence: TGTGCCAGCAGCTCAGGGACTAGCGGCTACAATGAGCAGTTCTTC.

This clonotype was counted between two and nine times. The V call is TRBV29-1, the J call TRBJ1-1; 7 positions agree with TRBD1. This CDR3 has 12 amino acids. V dropped 6 bases and J dropped 2; count of bases not matched to a gene: 3. In germline, CDR1 is SQVTM, CDR2 ANQGSEA. The CDR3 sequence: CSVGDSNTEAFF. CDR3 in DNA: TGCAGCGTGGGGGACAGCAACACTGAAGCTTTCTTT.

The chain employs TRBV7-9 and TRBJ2-2; a possible D gene is TRBD2 (5 bases). The CDR3 runs 14 residues. Germline CDR1 SEHNR, CDR2 FQNEAQ (reference sequence). Trimming took 4 bases from V and 3 from J, leaving 9 bases between them. The CDR3 nucleotides read TGTGCCAGCAGCTCCATGGGAGACACCGGGGAGCTGTTTTTT. This gives the protein CASSSMGDTGELFF.

The gene calls are TRBV12-3 or TRBV12-4 and TRBJ2-5; no clear D gene. Trimming stripped 4 bases from V and 5 bases from J, with 8 bases between. The CDR3 loop spans 12 amino acids. As DNA, the CDR3 is TGTGCCAGCAGTTCCGCCGCCGAGACCCAGTACTTC. Translating it yields CASSSAAETQYF.

This clonotype was seen a handful of times. The rearrangement links TRBV7-2 to TRBJ2-5; D possibly matches TRBD1 or TRBD2 (6 bases each). V lost 1 base and J lost 5, with 11 bases in between. Germline CDR1 is SGHTA and CDR2 is FQGNSA. The CDR3 spans 14 residues. The chain's CDR3 is CASSLVGGRETQYF. CDR3 nucleotide sequence: TGTGCCAGCAGCTTAGTGGGGGGCCGGGAGACCCAGTACTTC.

The gene calls are TRBV20-1 and TRBJ1-2; 10 nucleotides line up with TRBD1. The trim removed 1 base at V and 4 bases at J, leaving 3 bases unmatched. The CDR3 has 14 amino acids. From germline, CDR1 is DFQATT and CDR2 SNEGSKA (reference sequence). Here the CDR3 reads CSARATGGFYGYTF. Here the CDR3 DNA reads TGCAGTGCTAGAGCGACAGGGGGCTTCTATGGCTACACCTTC.